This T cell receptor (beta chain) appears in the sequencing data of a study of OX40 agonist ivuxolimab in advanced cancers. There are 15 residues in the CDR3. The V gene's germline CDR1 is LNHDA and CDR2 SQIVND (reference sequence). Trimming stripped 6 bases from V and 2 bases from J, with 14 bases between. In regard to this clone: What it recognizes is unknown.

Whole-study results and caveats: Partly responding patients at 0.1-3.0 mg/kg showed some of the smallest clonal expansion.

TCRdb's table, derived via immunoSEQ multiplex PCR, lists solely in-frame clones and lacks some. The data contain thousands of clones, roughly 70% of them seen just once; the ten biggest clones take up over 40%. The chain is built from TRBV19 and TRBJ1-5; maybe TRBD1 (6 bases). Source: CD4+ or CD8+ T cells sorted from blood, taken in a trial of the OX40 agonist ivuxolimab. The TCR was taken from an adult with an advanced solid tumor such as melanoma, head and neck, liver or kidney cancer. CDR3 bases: TGTGCCAGTAGCAGGGGAGAATCGGGCAATCAGCCCCAGCATTTT. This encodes CASSRGESGNQPQHF. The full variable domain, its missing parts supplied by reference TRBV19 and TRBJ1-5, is DGGITQSPKYLFRKEGQNVTLSCEQNLNHDAMYWYRQDPGQGLRLIYYSQIVNDFQKGDIAEGYSVSREKKESFPLTVTSAQKNPTAFYLCASSRGESGNQPQHFGDGTRLSIL.